This TCR beta chain emerged from a study of blood T cell repertoires in COVID-19. Overall study: The United States, Italy and Spain were the sources of the acute and convalescent COVID-19 samples. The cDNA or gDNA used as material had been derived from T cells, B-cell-depleted T cells, or PBMCs.

Assay used: immunoSEQ multiplex PCR; TCRdb lists only in-frame clones, some missing. Among 470,000 or so clones listed, 80% to 90% were seen once. Trimming cost V 4 bases and J 1 base; bases outside gene matches: 8. The CDR3 extends over 17 amino acids. Germline lookup yields CDR1 SGDLS and CDR2 YYNGEE. The specimen was peripheral blood. V usage is TRBV9 and J usage is TRBJ2-3, with TRBD2 matching over 11 bases. The TCR originated in a human donor in a cohort sampled during active COVID-19. Here the CDR3 DNA reads TGTGCCAGCAGCTTTTTAGCGGGAGGGCCGGGCACAGATACGCAGTATTTT. Residues: CASSFLAGGPGTDTQYF.